This TCR beta chain originates from a study of shared clonotypes between healthy human individuals (dated by TCRdb to 2018 to 2020). Looking at the study overall: The cohort comprised a couple of women and a few men aged 18 to 49 years. Different laboratories and diverse techniques were used to prepare libraries and sequence TCR repertoires, to increase sequencing depth and limit assay-specific biases. Blood TCR repertoires of a handful of healthy adults were deeply sequenced to estimate repertoire size and the extent of clonotype sharing between individuals. For each donor, three plates each were used for CD4 naive and CD4 memory, two plates were used for CD8 naive, and one plate was used for CD8 memory. Between about 0.94 and 10 billion PBMCs per donor were obtained by leukapheresis.

Of note for this clone: The antigen this receptor binds is unknown. No qualities accompany the bases; no much larger clone lies one base away.

The donors were healthy, HIV-negative adults with no recently reported acute infections or vaccinations. Every donor was a Caucasian adult residing in Nashville, Tennessee, USA. CD4+ T cells were enriched through magnetic negative selection, after which naive cells were positively selected on CD45RA and the remaining negative fraction served as the memory subset. After blood collection by leukapheresis, PBMCs were isolated using Ficoll-Histopaque density gradient centrifugation and then cryopreserved in the vapor phase of liquid nitrogen. Purity and quantity of every magnetically sorted T cell population were checked by analytical flow cytometry. From each sorted fraction, genomic DNA was isolated and quantified by UV absorbance on a Nanodrop 2000c. TCR CDR3 regions were amplified from genomic DNA by multiplex PCR using the deep immunoSEQ assay. Extracted genomic DNA from each cell subset was spread evenly across all wells of several immunoSEQ 96-well plates, with each plate serving as a replicate. For sorted subsets, 150 to 200 ng genomic DNA, equal to 30,000 or so T cell genomes, was loaded into each replicate PCR. Purified libraries were measured with a Qubit 3.0 fluorometer, size-checked on a Bioanalyzer 2100, and measured again with the KAPA Library Quantification kit. Every immunoSEQ 96-well plate was sequenced on a dedicated single-read 150-cycle Illumina NextSeq 550 flow cell. The authors processed their data as follows. Because the immunoSEQ output held only junctional sequences and lacked quality scores, the filtering could not match the filtering applied to full-length reads. Sequences were annotated with PyIR, a Python wrapper for IgBLAST v1.9, and V/J genes and CDR3 were assigned using IMGT germline references. Reads were removed for weak V/J assignments (E-value above 1e-6), missing CDR3, stop codons, out-of-frame junctions, or ambiguous translated residues. V3J clonotypes were defined as sequences sharing an identical inferred V gene, J gene, and CDR3 amino acid sequence. The percentage overlap between two repertoires was calculated by dividing the number of shared unique clonotypes by the size of the smaller repertoire. Three approaches were used to assess repertoire richness: RTK rarefaction, the Chao1 estimator, and Recon v2.1 estimates of unobserved clonotypes. Generation probabilities were computed with OLGA for all TCRbeta clonotypes obtained by the gDNA method from several donors. The source is immuneACCESS, and TCRdb retained only in-frame sequences with V and J called. Part of the clones is not carried over; for the studies checked, unresolved V genes explain less than half of this, and the remainder is unexplained. V, J and clone size derive from that table, while D and trimming were established from the DNA sequence. Present in this sample are around 1.5 million clones, approximately 98% of which were seen just once. About 0.4% of the sample is in the top ten clones.

General findings and caveats noted by the study authors: Because the study included only a small number of donors, the genetic and exposure-history diversity represented was limited. Even with the large sequencing depth, rarefaction of the sorted-subset datasets indicated that sequencing was incomplete. Sampling was limited to blood, and TCR repertoires in tissue likely differ from TCR repertoires in blood. Pairwise subsampling indicated that sequencing depth was expected to affect the degree of clonotype sharing among donors. Larger estimated clonotype richness was generally found for naive subsets than for memory subsets. Around 5.4% of naive CD4, roughly 3.5% of naive CD8, 2.3% of memory CD4, and 0.35% to 0.5% of memory CD8 clonotypes were shared across several donors. Compared with non-shared clonotypes, clonotypes shared by all four sorted-subset donors had higher generation probabilities.

The receptor's source is a man aged 30 to 45 in good health. The sequenced sample was naive CD4+ T cells sorted from blood. This sample's cell subset or site label indicates: CD45RA+ positively selected.

In nucleotides, the sequence is TGTGCCAGCAGCGGGGGACTAGCGGACCCGAGGGGAGATACGCAGTATTTT. It is translated as CASSGGLADPRGDTQYF. The sequence joins TRBV9 to TRBJ2-3, with 11 bases in between that match TRBD2. The germline V gene supplies CDR1 SGDLS and CDR2 YYNGEE. From cysteine to phenylalanine, the CDR3 is 17 amino acids long. Of the read, only the CDR3 DNA is kept; its 51 bases are in frame from base 1. Trimming accounts for 3 bases at V and 5 bases at J, while the number of junction bases matched to no gene is 11.